The 29 T cell receptor beta chains presented below share a single source sample, sequenced in a study of blood T cells in healthy people across ages. PCR was performed a second time for 7 to 11 cycles using a sample-barcoded 5' primer and a J-beta primer mix. TCRdb re-called the 5' RACE reads with MiXCR, one entry per CDR3 protein. Here the sample spans about 1.4 million distinct CDR3 sequences, approximately 60% being singletons. The material sequenced was blood. The receptors stem from a young man in good health.

The V call is TRBV4-1, the J call TRBJ2-5; possible D gene TRBD2, 6 bases. This CDR3 has 16 residues. V dropped 4 bases and J dropped 2 bases, with 17 bases sitting between them. Germline assignment: CDR1 MGHRA and CDR2 YSYEKL. The CDR3, as DNA: TGCGCCAGCAGCCCCTTGATTGGTAGCGGACAAGAGACCCAGTACTTC. Residues: CASSPLIGSGQETQYF.

This clonotype has only a few counts. The chain carries TRBV29-1 and TRBJ2-1; D gene uncertain. This CDR3 is 13 amino acids long. Germline V gene data show CDR1 as SQVTM and CDR2 as ANQGSEA. Trimming pared 6 bases from V and 0 bases from J, leaving 9 bases between. CDR3: CSVLSRSYNEQFF. In DNA form, the CDR3 reads TGCAGCGTCCTCTCCCGCTCCTACAATGAGCAGTTCTTC.

This clonotype was counted only a few times. CDR3 in amino acids: CASSLGQGGNYGYTF. CDR3 nucleotides: TGCGCCAGCAGCCTCGGACAGGGTGGAAACTATGGCTACACCTTC. V gene TRBV5-1 combines with J gene TRBJ1-2; 8 nucleotides match TRBD1. Per the germline V gene, CDR1 is SGHRS and CDR2 is YFSETQ. The length of the CDR3 is 15 residues. J was trimmed by 2 bases and V by 4 bases; bases with no gene match: 7. The full variable domain, its missing parts supplied by reference TRBV5-1 and TRBJ1-2, is KAGVTQTPRYLIKTRGQQVTLSCSPISGHRSVSWYQQTPGQGLQFLFEYFSETQRNKGNFPGRFSGRQFSNSRSEMNVSTLELGDSALYLCASSLGQGGNYGYTFGSGTRLTVV.

The rearrangement joins TRBV11-2 to TRBJ2-7; D gene unclear. The CDR3 is 14 amino acids. Germline V gives CDR1 SGHAT, CDR2 FQNNGV. Trimming left V 5 bases short and J 2 bases short, with 13 bases between. The CDR3 nucleotides are TGTGCCAGCAGCCCAGCTCTTGGGCCCTACGAGCAGTACTTC. It yields the protein CASSPALGPYEQYF.

The chain links TRBV27 to TRBJ2-7; 11 bases align to TRBD1. J was trimmed by 5 bases and V by 0 bases; bases with no gene match: 3. Germline V CDR1 and CDR2: MNHEY, SMNVEV (reference sequence). The CDR3 length is 15 residues. The CDR3 loop is CASSLSRGQGDEQYF. CDR3 DNA sequence: TGTGCCAGCAGTTTATCCCGGGGACAGGGGGACGAGCAGTACTTC.

The chain joins TRBV5-1 to TRBJ1-2, with D perhaps TRBD1 (5 bases). The ends were cut back, 1 base at V and 8 bases at J, with 12 bases in the middle. Germline V gives CDR1 SGHRS, CDR2 YFSETQ. The CDR3 totals 13 residues. CDR3 region: CASSLNGAGGYTF. CDR3 in DNA: TGCGCCAGCAGCTTGAATGGGGCGGGCGGCTACACCTTC. Full variable domain (remainder filled in from reference TRBV5-1 and TRBJ1-2): KAGVTQTPRYLIKTRGQQVTLSCSPISGHRSVSWYQQTPGQGLQFLFEYFSETQRNKGNFPGRFSGRQFSNSRSEMNVSTLELGDSALYLCASSLNGAGGYTFGSGTRLTVV.

This chain joins TRBV3-1 and TRBJ1-4; 7 bases are a match to TRBD1. V gave up 3 bases and J gave up 6 bases; unmatched junction bases: 10. The CDR3 totals 16 residues. The V gene's germline CDR1 is LGHDT and CDR2 YNNKEL (reference sequence). CDR3: CASSHGTVWDHEKLFF. CDR3 bases: TGTGCCAGCAGCCATGGGACAGTCTGGGACCATGAAAAACTGTTTTTT.

This clonotype has a handful of counts. The chain combines TRBV6-5 with TRBJ1-1; no clear D gene. The CDR3 sequence is 11 residues long. Germline V gene lookup returns CDR1 MNHEY and CDR2 SVGAGI. V was trimmed by 8 bases and J by 1 base, leaving 5 bases between them. The CDR3 loop is CASASNTEAFF. The CDR3 DNA is TGTGCCAGCGCGTCGAACACTGAAGCTTTCTTT.

This clonotype was seen a few times. The genes are TRBV7-2 and TRBJ1-5; 10 positions match TRBD1. Germline V gene sequence: CDR1 SGHTA, CDR2 FQGNSA. This CDR3 comprises 15 residues. The V gene end was trimmed by 4 bases and the J gene end by 6 bases; junction bases not matched to a gene: 6. CDR3 region: CASSSRQGAVQPQHF. The CDR3 DNA follows: TGTGCCAGCAGCTCTCGACAGGGGGCAGTTCAGCCCCAGCATTTT.

This clonotype was detected a few times. The J gene is TRBJ2-5, the V gene TRBV27; TRBD1 might be the D (5 bases). In germline, CDR1 is MNHEY, CDR2 SMNVEV (reference sequence). The V end was cut by 5 bases, the J end by 5 bases, with 15 bases between. This CDR3 comprises 14 residues. In nucleotides, the CDR3 is TGTGCCAGCAGTCCCCTCAGGGAAGGGGAGACCCAGTACTTC. Residues: CASSPLREGETQYF.

Ten or more counts support this clonotype. CDR3 residues: CASSLRGGNQPQHF. CDR3 bases: TGTGCCAGCAGTTTGAGGGGGGGCAATCAGCCCCAGCATTTT. The gene calls are TRBV12-3 or TRBV12-4 and TRBJ1-5, with a possible D match to TRBD1 (6 bases). The CDR3 is 14 amino acids. V gave up 3 bases and J gave up 2 bases, with 8 bases separating them.

The chain employs TRBV12-3 or TRBV12-4 and TRBJ1-4; 9 positions agree with TRBD1. The CDR3 contains 14 residues. J lost 6 bases, V lost 5 bases, and 4 bases had no gene match. Written as DNA, the CDR3 is TGTGCCAGCAGTGGGGGACAGGGAGATGAAAAACTGTTTTTT. The encoded protein is CASSGGQGDEKLFF.

The chain uses TRBV7-2 and TRBJ2-4, with D possibly matching TRBD2 (6 bases). The better agreement between TRBJ2-7 and the DNA end casts doubt on the J call. Germline V lookup: CDR1 SGHTA, CDR2 FQGNSA. The CDR3 spans 14 residues. This CDR3 reads CASSFTSIDYEQYF. In nucleotides, the CDR3 is TGTGCCAGCAGCTTTACTAGCATTGACTACGAGCAGTACTTC.

This clonotype came up a few times. The chain carries TRBV4-1 and TRBJ1-1; no definite D call. This CDR3 region has 13 residues. V was pared by 3 bases and J by 6 bases, with 11 bases between. Looked up from germline, CDR1 is MGHRA and CDR2 is YSYEKL. The DNA of the CDR3 is TGCGCCAGCAGCCAGGGAGGGTATCCTGAAGCTTTCTTT. This gives the protein CASSQGGYPEAFF.

The chain is built from TRBV27 and TRBJ1-2; no firm D call. The V and J ends lost 3 bases and 6 bases respectively, with 11 bases between them. The germline V gene encodes CDR1 MNHEY and CDR2 SMNVEV (reference sequence). This CDR3 is 13 amino acids long. The CDR3 region is CASSFPGGHGYTF. CDR3 DNA: TGTGCCAGCAGTTTCCCGGGTGGCCATGGCTACACCTTC.

With respect to this clonotype: Relative to the germline gene, one junction end is altered; a read error may explain this. This sequence joins TRBV20-1 and TRBJ1-1; D perhaps matches TRBD1 (6 bases). Germline V gene sequence: CDR1 DFQATT, CDR2 SNEGSKA (reference sequence). The CDR3 covers 12 residues. The CDR3 DNA reads as TGCAGTGCCCAGGACAGAGGGACTGATGCTTTCTTT. Translation: CSAQDRGTDAFF.

The rearrangement uses TRBV10-3 and TRBJ2-7, with D perhaps matching TRBD2 (5 bases). The length of the CDR3 is 12 residues. Germline V gene lookup returns CDR1 ENHRY and CDR2 SYGVKD. V was pared by 0 bases and J by 10 bases, with 10 bases between. The CDR3 sequence is CAISESRDPQYF. The CDR3 DNA sequence: TGTGCCATCAGTGAGTCACGGGATCCCCAGTACTTC.

The chain uses TRBV3-1 and TRBJ2-5; the D is unclear. The CDR3 totals 11 residues. Trimming removed 6 bases from V and 2 bases from J, with 4 bases in between. Germline CDR1 reads LGHDT; CDR2 reads YNNKEL (reference sequence). The CDR3 is CASRPQETQYF. In nucleotides, the CDR3 is TGTGCCAGCAGACCTCAAGAGACCCAGTACTTC.

The genes are TRBV12-3 or TRBV12-4 and TRBJ2-1, with 12 positions matching TRBD2. CDR3 size: 16 residues. V shed 5 bases and J 6 bases; nucleotides not matched to a gene: 8. CDR3 sequence: CASSRSPSGRANEQFF. The CDR3 coding sequence is TGTGCCAGCAGTCGATCTCCTAGCGGGAGGGCCAATGAGCAGTTCTTC.

V is TRBV28 and J is TRBJ1-4, with D perhaps TRBD1 (5 bases). The CDR3 loop spans 13 amino acids. Germline V gene sequence: CDR1 MDHEN, CDR2 SYDVKM. With 10 bases removed from V and 6 bases from J, the gap between germline ends came to 15 bases. CDR3 protein: CATRGAGDEKLFF. Written as DNA, the CDR3 is TGTGCCACGAGGGGTGCCGGAGATGAAAAACTGTTTTTT.

This clonotype has a handful of counts. Here the CDR3 DNA reads TGCGCCAGCAGCCAAGAGCGGTTCTACGAGCAGTACTTC. It specifies CASSQERFYEQYF. The gene calls are TRBV4-3 and TRBJ2-7; D uncertain. Trimming cost V 0 bases and J 3 bases, with 6 bases left between them. Germline CDR1 and CDR2: LGHNA and YSLEER. CDR3 size: 13 residues.

V gene TRBV29-1 combines with J gene TRBJ2-5, with a possible D match to TRBD2 (6 bases). The CDR3 extends over 13 amino acids. V lost 4 bases, J lost 4 bases, and 13 bases lay in between. The germline V gene has CDR1 SQVTM and CDR2 ANQGSEA. The CDR3 loop is CSVVGGLGETQYF. Here the CDR3 DNA reads TGCAGCGTTGTGGGGGGTCTAGGAGAGACCCAGTACTTC.

This clonotype was seen just once. This chain connects TRBV7-6 to TRBJ1-5; TRBD1 is a possible D gene (6 bases). Germline CDR1 SGHVS, CDR2 FNYEAQ. CDR3 length equals 15 residues. The V gene lost 2 bases and the J gene lost 5 bases, with 13 bases spanning the gap. The CDR3, as DNA: TGTGCCAGCAGCTTATCCCCGGACAGCGATCAGCCCCAGCATTTT. Translation gives CASSLSPDSDQPQHF.

This chain joins TRBV6-1 and TRBJ1-2, with 10 positions matching TRBD1. CDR1 is MNHNS, CDR2 SASEGT, per germline. V was pared by 3 bases and J by 3 bases, with 4 bases of the junction left unmatched. The CDR3 is 15 residues long. The CDR3 region has the DNA TGTGCCAGCAGTGACCCCGGGACAGGGGACTATGGCTACACCTTC. Its protein product is CASSDPGTGDYGYTF.

This clonotype was seen only a few times. The genes are TRBV5-1 and TRBJ2-6, with D perhaps matching TRBD2 (7 bases). Trimming left V 0 bases short and J 4 bases short, with 14 bases between. The CDR3 contains 17 residues. CDR1 is SGHRS and CDR2 is YFSETQ in the germline V gene. The CDR3 sequence is CASSLVSAGAGANVLTF. In nucleotides, the CDR3 is TGCGCCAGCAGCTTGGTTTCCGCGGGGGCAGGGGCCAACGTCCTGACTTTC.

This clonotype has ten or more counts. The chain couples TRBV7-8 to TRBJ2-5; the match to TRBD1 covers 11 bases. Germline lookup yields CDR1 SGHVS and CDR2 FQNEAQ. V lost 5 bases, J lost 13 bases, and 6 bases stayed unmatched. The CDR3 covers 12 residues. The CDR3 here is CASSQDRGRAYF. The CDR3 DNA reads as TGTGCCAGCAGCCAGGACAGGGGGCGTGCGTACTTC.

The J gene is TRBJ2-1, the V gene TRBV3-1; 11 bases align to TRBD2. V gave up 4 bases and J gave up 8 bases; unmatched junction bases: 7. Germline loops: CDR1 LGHDT, CDR2 YNNKEL (reference sequence). CDR3 size: 15 residues. The CDR3 bases are TGTGCCAGCAGCCGCCCTAGCGGGGGGCTCGATGAGCAGTTCTTC. This gives the protein CASSRPSGGLDEQFF.

The chain employs TRBV7-8 and TRBJ2-1; D gene ambiguous. The CDR3 consists of 15 residues. Germline assignment: CDR1 SGHVS and CDR2 FQNEAQ. Trimming took 0 bases from V and 0 from J, leaving 6 bases between them. The CDR3 region has the DNA TGTGCCAGCAGCTTAGCCCCCAACTCCTACAATGAGCAGTTCTTC. Translating gives CASSLAPNSYNEQFF.

The rearrangement joins TRBV4-1 to TRBJ2-6; TRBD1 is a possible D gene (5 bases). V shed 0 bases and J shed 0 bases, with 12 bases lying between them. The CDR3 has 18 residues. CDR1 and CDR2 (germline): MGHRA, YSYEKL. Here the CDR3 DNA reads TGCGCCAGCAGCCAAGAAGGGGTGTTCAACTCTGGGGCCAACGTCCTGACTTTC. Protein: CASSQEGVFNSGANVLTF.